These 27 T cell receptor beta chains share one sample of origin, sequenced in a study of blood T cell repertoires in COVID-19. Sequencing used immunoSEQ multiplex PCR; TCRdb keeps in-frame clones, though not all of them. This sample has around 300,000 clones, with about 90% found just once. Sequencing used peripheral blood. The origin of the receptors is a woman between 35 and 50 years old with COVID-19, enrolled during active disease.

The rearrangement uses TRBV7-9 and TRBJ2-4; TRBD2 matches 11 bases. CDR1 and CDR2 from the germline V gene are SEHNR and FQNEAQ (reference sequence). The CDR3 has 17 residues. The V gene end was trimmed by 5 bases and the J gene end by 0 bases; junction bases not matched to a gene: 6. Here the CDR3 reads CASSVSGRDLAKNIQYF. The CDR3 DNA sequence: TGTGCCAGCAGCGTTAGCGGGAGGGATCTAGCCAAAAACATTCAGTACTTC.

This clone was found once. The chain recombines TRBV5-8 with TRBJ1-2, with TRBD1 matching over 9 bases. This CDR3 spans 14 amino acids. Trimming cost V 4 bases and J 5 bases; bases outside gene matches: 6. Germline V CDR1 and CDR2: SGHTS, YDEGEE. The DNA for the CDR3 is TGTGCCAGCAGCCTCCGGACAGGGGCATATGGCTACACCTTC. Protein product: CASSLRTGAYGYTF.

V usage is TRBV10-3 and J usage is TRBJ1-2; 9 bases are shared with TRBD1. Germline V gene sequence: CDR1 ENHRY, CDR2 SYGVKD. This CDR3 is 13 amino acids long. J was trimmed by 4 bases and V by 4 bases; bases with no gene match: 1. The CDR3 sequence is CAISGDRVYGYTF. The DNA for the CDR3 is TGTGCCATCAGTGGGGACAGGGTCTATGGCTACACCTTC.

V is TRBV11-3 and J is TRBJ2-5, with TRBD1 matching over 8 bases. CDR3 length equals 16 residues. V shed 5 bases and J 6 bases; nucleotides not matched to a gene: 14. Looked up from germline, CDR1 is SGHNT and CDR2 is YENEEA. The CDR3 is CASSAGGQGSVKTQYF. For the CDR3, the DNA is TGTGCCAGCAGCGCAGGAGGACAGGGTAGTGTGAAGACCCAGTACTTC.

This chain uses TRBV2 with TRBJ1-5; D unresolved. The CDR3 is 13 amino acids. V was clipped by 8 bases and J by 6 bases, with 14 bases between them. Germline values: CDR1 SNHLY, CDR2 FYNNEI. The CDR3 nucleotides read TGTGCCAGCCAATCTAGGAGGGTTCAGCCCCAGCATTTT. This translates into CASQSRRVQPQHF.

This clone was recorded only once. The CDR3 is CATSDSRTGGADTQYF. CDR3 bases: TGTGCCACCAGTGATTCCCGGACAGGGGGCGCAGATACGCAGTATTTT. The chain is built from TRBV24-1 and TRBJ2-3; TRBD1 matches 11 bases. Germline-derived CDR1 and CDR2 are KGHDR and SFDVKD. This CDR3 comprises 16 residues. The V and J ends lost 2 bases and 4 bases, in that order; junction bases with no gene match: 4.

The chain is built from TRBV7-2 and TRBJ1-6; tentatively, D is TRBD1 (6 bases). Germline V gene sequence: CDR1 SGHTA, CDR2 FQGNSA. The V end was cut by 5 bases, the J end by 10 bases, with 12 bases between. The CDR3 sequence is 13 residues long. The CDR3 region is CASSGGARSPLHF. CDR3 coding DNA: TGTGCCAGCAGCGGGGGGGCAAGGTCACCCCTCCACTTT.

V gene TRBV7-9 combines with J gene TRBJ1-5; unclear D gene. Trimming took 1 base from V and 4 from J, leaving 11 bases between them. CDR3 length: 15 residues. Germline lookup yields CDR1 SEHNR and CDR2 FQNEAQ (reference sequence). As DNA, the CDR3 is TGTGCCAGCAGCTTAGGGATGGCGGGTAATCAGCCCCAGCATTTT. Protein product: CASSLGMAGNQPQHF.

This chain joins TRBV5-1 and TRBJ1-3; maybe TRBD1 (6 bases). The germline gives CDR1 SGHRS, CDR2 YFSETQ. The germline V and J ends were trimmed by 1 base and 0 bases, with 14 bases remaining between them. This CDR3 region has 17 residues. Here the CDR3 reads CASSLWGGGPSGNTIYF. CDR3 DNA: TGCGCCAGCAGCTTGTGGGGTGGGGGCCCCTCTGGAAACACCATATATTTT.

The V call is TRBV29-1, the J call TRBJ1-1; TRBD1 matches 8 bases. The CDR3 is 13 residues long. The ends lost 6 bases at V and 3 bases at J; junction bases unmatched: 6. Germline loops: CDR1 SQVTM, CDR2 ANQGSEA. The CDR3 nucleotides are TGCAGCGTCGCAGGGGGCTATGACACTGAAGCTTTCTTT. The encoded protein is CSVAGGYDTEAFF. The full variable domain, rest sourced from reference TRBV29-1 and TRBJ1-1, is SAVISQKPSRDICQRGTSLTIQCQVDSQVTMMFWYRQQPGQSLTLIATANQGSEATYESGFVIDKFPISRPNLTFSTLTVSNMSPEDSSIYLCSVAGGYDTEAFFGQGTRLTVV.

The J gene is TRBJ1-5, the V gene TRBV28; maybe TRBD1 (6 bases). V was clipped by 10 bases and J by 1 base, with 14 bases between them. Looked up from germline, CDR1 is MDHEN and CDR2 is SYDVKM. The CDR3 is 14 amino acids. The CDR3 is CATIGTKSNQPQHF. CDR3 bases: TGTGCCACCATCGGGACAAAGAGCAATCAGCCCCAGCATTTT.

The V gene is TRBV15, the J gene TRBJ1-2; the match to TRBD1 covers 9 bases. From germline, CDR1 is LNHNV and CDR2 YYDKDF (reference sequence). The CDR3 runs to 15 residues. Trimming at V came to 1 base and at J to 8 bases, leaving 8 bases not matched to a gene. CDR3 in amino acids: CATSRGETGGSGYTF. The CDR3 DNA reads TGTGCCACCAGCAGAGGCGAGACAGGGGGGAGCGGCTACACCTTC.

The chain is built from TRBV29-1 and TRBJ1-1, with 7 bases lining up with TRBD1. V dropped 5 bases and J dropped 6; count of bases not matched to a gene: 9. The length of the CDR3 is 13 residues. In germline, CDR1 is SQVTM, CDR2 ANQGSEA. CDR3 residues: CSVLQGRRAEAFF. CDR3 in DNA: TGCAGCGTTTTACAGGGGAGAAGGGCTGAAGCTTTCTTT.

The chain couples TRBV29-1 to TRBJ1-1; 12 positions match TRBD1. The CDR3 runs to 15 residues. J lost 4 bases, V lost 6 bases, and 9 bases had no gene match. Germline V gene data show CDR1 as SQVTM and CDR2 as ANQGSEA. The CDR3 reads CSVAGGQGAVTEAFF. CDR3 in DNA: TGCAGCGTCGCCGGGGGACAGGGGGCCGTCACTGAAGCTTTCTTT. Full variable domain (rest looked up from reference TRBV29-1 and TRBJ1-1): SAVISQKPSRDICQRGTSLTIQCQVDSQVTMMFWYRQQPGQSLTLIATANQGSEATYESGFVIDKFPISRPNLTFSTLTVSNMSPEDSSIYLCSVAGGQGAVTEAFFGQGTRLTVV.

The rearrangement uses TRBV6-5 and TRBJ2-1; 9 nucleotides agree with TRBD2. Germline assignment: CDR1 MNHEY and CDR2 SVGAGI. This CDR3 is 15 amino acids long. V was pared by 7 bases and J by 3 bases, with 7 bases of the junction left unmatched. CDR3 bases: TGTGCCAGCACCAGAGCGGGAGGTATCTACAATGAGCAGTTCTTC. Residues: CASTRAGGIYNEQFF.

This chain uses TRBV4-2 with TRBJ2-3; D may be TRBD2 (6 bases). CDR1 and CDR2 (germline): LGHNA, YNFKEQ. V was pared by 0 bases and J by 9 bases, with 13 bases between. CDR3 length: 14 amino acids. The CDR3 spells CASSQETGERTQYF. CDR3 sequence (DNA): TGTGCCAGCAGCCAAGAGACGGGGGAGAGGACGCAGTATTTT.

J is TRBJ2-5 and V is TRBV5-1; 9 nucleotides align to TRBD2. The CDR3 is made up of 17 amino acids. Germline assignment: CDR1 SGHRS and CDR2 YFSETQ. Trimming cost V 4 bases and J 0 bases; bases outside gene matches: 10. CDR3 DNA: TGCGCCAGCAGCATCGGGGCGGGGGGGACGTACCAAGAGACCCAGTACTTC. It yields the protein CASSIGAGGTYQETQYF.

As regards this clone: The CDR3 ends on some other residue instead of the conserved phenylalanine or tryptophan, so this is likely a read error. This rearrangement joins TRBV27 to TRBJ1-1; TRBD1 aligns across 8 bases. Germline V lookup: CDR1 MNHEY, CDR2 SMNVEV (reference sequence). After removal of 0 bases from V and 4 bases from J, the junction contained 7 bases not matched to a gene. This CDR3 contains 16 residues. The CDR3 nucleotides are TGTGCCAGCAGTTTATCGCATTCAGGGGGCGGCACTGAAGCTTTCCTT. Amino acids: CASSLSHSGGGTEAFL.

The chain uses TRBV27 and TRBJ2-3, with TRBD1 matching 9 bases. From germline, CDR1 is MNHEY and CDR2 SMNVEV (reference sequence). J was trimmed by 4 bases and V by 3 bases; bases with no gene match: 5. The CDR3 is 15 amino acids. CDR3 protein: CASSFPGQGSDTQYF. CDR3 nucleotides: TGTGCCAGCAGTTTCCCGGGACAGGGATCAGATACGCAGTATTTT.

The chain joins TRBV30 to TRBJ1-1; maybe TRBD1 (6 bases). The CDR3 runs 12 residues. Germline V gene data show CDR1 as GTSNPN and CDR2 as SVGIG (reference sequence). The V and J ends lost 5 bases and 10 bases respectively, with 17 bases between them. CDR3 region: CAWDRDTNRAFF. The CDR3 nucleotides read TGTGCCTGGGACCGGGACACTAATAGAGCTTTCTTT.

This rearrangement joins TRBV30 to TRBJ2-7, with 9 bases identical to TRBD1. Germline loops: CDR1 GTSNPN, CDR2 SVGIG (reference sequence). Unmatched junction bases numbered 4, after V lost 2 bases and J lost 2 bases. The CDR3 sequence is 14 residues long. CDR3 sequence reads: CAWSFRDRAYEQYF. The CDR3 DNA reads as TGTGCCTGGAGTTTCCGGGACAGGGCCTACGAGCAGTACTTC.

Concerning this clone itself: The CDR3 carries no conserved terminal phenylalanine or tryptophan, so it likely arises from a read error. The DNA is omitted, as the CDR3 cannot be located on it reliably, and the CDR3 follows TCRdb's listing. CDR3 amino acids: CASSLDPAGTGVSE. The rearrangement joins TRBV5-6 to TRBJ1-1; the listed D gene, TRBD1, was not tested against the DNA. Counting both end residues, the CDR3 totals 14 amino acids. Germline lookup yields CDR1 SGHDT and CDR2 YYEEEE.

The J gene is TRBJ2-2, the V gene TRBV4-1, with 7 nucleotides matching TRBD1. V lost 0 bases to trimming and J lost 6 bases; unmatched junction nucleotides: 7. Germline CDR1 MGHRA, CDR2 YSYEKL. The CDR3 is 16 amino acids. The CDR3 sequence is CASSQEERGQAGELFF. In DNA form, the CDR3 reads TGCGCCAGCAGCCAAGAGGAGAGGGGGCAAGCCGGGGAGCTGTTTTTT.

The genes are TRBV13 and TRBJ1-3, with TRBD1 as a possible D gene (6 bases). CDR1 PRHDT and CDR2 FYEKMQ come from the germline V gene (reference sequence). The length of the CDR3 is 17 residues. V lost 4 bases and J 0 bases, leaving 16 bases between the germline ends. The CDR3: CASSSEQGLNSGNTIYF. CDR3 bases: TGTGCCAGCAGCTCCGAACAGGGCCTCAACTCTGGAAACACCATATATTTT.

The chain couples TRBV5-1 to TRBJ2-7; weak D call: TRBD1 (6 bases). The CDR3 loop spans 12 amino acids. Per germline, CDR1 SGHRS and CDR2 YFSETQ. V was trimmed by 4 bases and J by 3 bases, leaving 8 bases between them. The CDR3 here is CASSQDSYEQYF. The CDR3 DNA follows: TGCGCCAGCAGCCAGGACAGCTACGAGCAGTACTTC.

The genes are TRBV2 and TRBJ1-5, with TRBD1 matching over 7 bases. Germline CDR1 reads SNHLY; CDR2 reads FYNNEI. The CDR3 is 15 residues long. V dropped 5 bases and J dropped 2; count of bases not matched to a gene: 6. CDR3 DNA sequence: TGTGCCAGCAGTTACCGACAGGGAGGCAATCAGCCCCAGCATTTT. Amino acid sequence: CASSYRQGGNQPQHF.

This rearrangement joins TRBV9 to TRBJ1-5; 10 bases are shared with TRBD1. CDR3 size: 15 residues. Germline V lookup: CDR1 SGDLS, CDR2 YYNGEE. Unmatched junction bases numbered 4, after V lost 2 bases and J lost 5 bases. The CDR3 loop reads CASSVGTGDHQPQHF. The CDR3 DNA follows: TGTGCCAGCAGCGTCGGGACAGGGGATCATCAGCCCCAGCATTTT. The whole variable domain, remainder taken from reference TRBV9 and TRBJ1-5, is DSGVTQTPKHLITATGQRVTLRCSPRSGDLSVYWYQQSLDQGLQFLIQYYNGEERAKGNILERFSAQQFPDLHSELNLSSLELGDSALYFCASSVGTGDHQPQHFGDGTRLSIL.